Presented here are 20 T cell receptor beta chains from one specimen sequenced in a study of blood T cell repertoires in COVID-19. The table came from immunoSEQ multiplex PCR; TCRdb's copy has only in-frame clones and leaves some out. Found here are 160,000 or so clones, 80% to 90% of them singletons; the top ten hold about 16%. The specimen was PBMCs or T cells enriched from blood (not recorded which). The origin of the receptors is a man aged 50-59 years who had recovered from COVID-19.

This chain joins TRBV7-2 and TRBJ1-1, with no clear D. The CDR3 covers 13 residues. Trimming took off 5 bases at V and 5 bases at J, with 12 bases between the two ends. The V gene's germline CDR1 is SGHTA and CDR2 FQGNSA. The CDR3 DNA is TGTGCCAGCAGCCCCTCCGCGGGGACTGAAGCTTTCTTT. Amino acids: CASSPSAGTEAFF.

The chain uses TRBV7-2 and TRBJ1-4; the D is unclear. In germline, CDR1 is SGHTA, CDR2 FQGNSA. Trimming removed 1 base from V and 11 bases from J, with 14 bases in between. The CDR3 contains 14 residues. The CDR3 loop is CASSLGLYGEKLFF. Here the CDR3 DNA reads TGTGCCAGCAGCTTAGGGCTTTATGGGGAGAAACTGTTTTTT.

The CDR3 here is CSEGLAGEQYF. CDR3 nucleotide sequence: TGCAGTGAGGGTCTAGCTGGGGAGCAGTACTTC. The J gene is TRBJ2-7, the V gene TRBV20-1, with D tentatively TRBD2 (5 bases). The CDR3 length is 11 residues. Germline CDR1 reads DFQATT; CDR2 reads SNEGSKA (reference sequence). Trimming took off 7 bases at V and 7 bases at J, with 14 bases between the two ends.

The J gene is TRBJ2-7, the V gene TRBV5-1; TRBD1 matches 7 bases. With V trimmed by 1 base and J by 0 bases, 4 bases remained unmatched. Germline V gene data show CDR1 as SGHRS and CDR2 as YFSETQ. The CDR3 runs to 15 residues. The CDR3 is CASSLTRTGSYEQYF. The CDR3 bases are TGCGCCAGCAGCTTGACCCGGACAGGCTCCTACGAGCAGTACTTC. Supplemented by reference TRBV5-1 and TRBJ2-7, the full variable domain reads KAGVTQTPRYLIKTRGQQVTLSCSPISGHRSVSWYQQTPGQGLQFLFEYFSETQRNKGNFPGRFSGRQFSNSRSEMNVSTLELGDSALYLCASSLTRTGSYEQYFGPGTRLTVT.

This clone was observed a handful of times. This sequence joins TRBV7-8 and TRBJ1-2; 7 positions match TRBD1. The V segment lost 2 bases and the J segment 4 bases; nucleotides outside the gene matches: 7. The CDR3 is made up of 15 amino acids. From germline, CDR1 is SGHVS and CDR2 FQNEAQ. CDR3 sequence reads: CASSLSAGGLYGYTF. CDR3 nucleotides: TGTGCCAGCAGCTTATCAGCAGGGGGACTCTATGGCTACACCTTC.

The chain employs TRBV28 and TRBJ2-3; 7 nucleotides line up with TRBD2. CDR1 is MDHEN and CDR2 is SYDVKM in the germline V gene. This CDR3 has 15 amino acids. The ends lost 4 bases at V and 3 bases at J; junction bases unmatched: 7. CDR3 sequence reads: CASSSLLGGTDTQYF. The CDR3 DNA reads TGTGCCAGCAGTTCCCTTTTGGGGGGGACAGATACGCAGTATTTT.

This clone has a handful of counts. The chain recombines TRBV6-5 with TRBJ1-6; TRBD1 might be the D (5 bases). This CDR3 is 13 amino acids long. V lost 5 bases and J lost 9, with 11 bases in between. Germline lookup yields CDR1 MNHEY and CDR2 SVGAGI. The CDR3 DNA follows: TGTGCCAGCAGTCTGCAGGGCTCTTCACCCCTCCACTTT. This gives the protein CASSLQGSSPLHF.

The chain joins TRBV21-1 to TRBJ1-3; the table gives TRBD1 as D, unverified against the DNA. TRBV21-1 is flagged as a pseudogene. The CDR3 sequence is 16 residues long. The CDR3, as DNA: TGTGCCAGCAGCAATGGGACACATACCTCTGGAAACACCATATATTTT. Translating gives CASSNGTHTSGNTIYF.

The V gene is TRBV27, the J gene TRBJ2-1, with TRBD1 identical over 8 bases. J was trimmed by 7 bases and V by 1 base; bases with no gene match: 6. The germline CDR1 and CDR2 sequences are MNHEY and SMNVEV (reference sequence). The CDR3 length is 15 residues. The CDR3, as DNA: TGTGCCAGCAGTTTATGGACAGGGCGAAGAAATGAGCAGTTCTTC. As protein: CASSLWTGRRNEQFF.

CDR3 sequence (DNA): TGTGCCATCAGCCCCGGTGCGGGGAAGAAGGGGGAGCTGTTTTTT. Its translation: CAISPGAGKKGELFF. The genes are TRBV10-3 and TRBJ2-2, with a tentative D call TRBD2 (6 bases). The CDR3 consists of 15 residues. V was trimmed by 6 bases and J by 8 bases, leaving 19 bases between them. The germline V gene encodes CDR1 ENHRY and CDR2 SYGVKD.

The V call is TRBV4-2, the J call TRBJ2-7; the match to TRBD2 covers 11 bases. Germline lookup yields CDR1 LGHNA and CDR2 YNFKEQ. The ends lost 0 bases at V and 3 bases at J; junction bases unmatched: 4. The CDR3 length is 16 residues. CDR3 sequence (DNA): TGTGCCAGCAGCCAAGAGGGGACTAGCGGAAACTACGAGCAGTACTTC. As protein: CASSQEGTSGNYEQYF.

The chain recombines TRBV7-9 with TRBJ2-7; no definite D call. The germline V and J ends were trimmed by 4 bases and 0 bases, with 10 bases remaining between them. CDR1 is SEHNR and CDR2 is FQNEAQ in the germline V gene (reference sequence). CDR3 length: 14 residues. This CDR3 reads CASSSEFRSYEQYF. CDR3 coding DNA: TGTGCCAGCAGCTCCGAGTTTCGCTCCTACGAGCAGTACTTC.

This sequence joins TRBV18 and TRBJ2-3; D gene unclear. Looked up from germline, CDR1 is KGHSH and CDR2 is LQKENI. The V gene lost 6 bases and the J gene lost 6 bases, with 19 bases spanning the gap. The CDR3 is made up of 15 amino acids. The DNA for the CDR3 is TGTGCCAGCTCCAACCAAGGTCCTCCCGGGGATACGCAGTATTTT. As protein: CASSNQGPPGDTQYF. Together with reference TRBV18 and TRBJ2-3, the CDR3 gives the full variable domain: NAGVMQNPRHLVRRRGQEARLRCSPMKGHSHVYWYRQLPEEGLKFMVYLQKENIIDESGMPKERFSAEFPKEGPSILRIQQVVRGDSAAYFCASSNQGPPGDTQYFGPGTRLTVL.

The CDR3 is CASRSIGTTNTEAFF. In DNA form, the CDR3 reads TGTGCCAGCAGGAGTATCGGGACAACGAACACTGAAGCTTTCTTT. The chain is built from TRBV5-4 and TRBJ1-1; weak D call: TRBD1 (6 bases). Germline CDR1 SGHNT, CDR2 YYREEE (reference sequence). V was clipped by 5 bases and J by 1 base, with 15 bases between them. CDR3 size: 15 residues.

The chain recombines TRBV12-3 or TRBV12-4 with TRBJ1-2, with D maybe TRBD1 (6 bases). The CDR3 runs 12 residues. V gave up 6 bases and J gave up 3 bases, with 8 bases separating them. Here the CDR3 reads CASSYRDYGYTF. For the CDR3, the DNA is TGTGCCAGCAGCTACAGGGACTATGGCTACACCTTC.

The DNA of the CDR3 is TGTGCCAGCAGCGTAGGAGGGTTGAATGAGCAGTTCTTC. Translating gives CASSVGGLNEQFF. The chain couples TRBV9 to TRBJ2-1; perhaps TRBD2 as D (5 bases). The germline V gene encodes CDR1 SGDLS and CDR2 YYNGEE. The CDR3 totals 13 residues. V was trimmed by 0 bases and J by 7 bases, leaving 8 bases between them.

The genes are TRBV3-1 (or the pseudogene TRBV3-2) and TRBJ2-7, with 7 bases identical to TRBD2. Trimming took 3 bases from V and 2 from J; bases not matched to a gene: 10. This CDR3 region has 16 residues. Germline assignment: CDR1 LGHDT and CDR2 YNNKEL (reference sequence). This CDR3 reads CASSHILGGGAYEQYF. The CDR3 bases are TGTGCCAGCAGCCATATTTTAGGTGGGGGGGCCTACGAGCAGTACTTC.

The J gene is TRBJ2-7, the V gene TRBV7-8; D gene ambiguous. CDR3 length: 13 amino acids. In germline, CDR1 is SGHVS, CDR2 FQNEAQ. Deletions cut 2 bases from V and 6 bases from J, with 11 bases between. CDR3 region: CASSLLEVGEQYF. The DNA for the CDR3 is TGTGCCAGCAGCTTACTTGAGGTAGGCGAGCAGTACTTC.

The chain employs TRBV18 and TRBJ1-2, with 7 positions matching TRBD1. CDR3 length: 16 amino acids. Germline CDR1 reads KGHSH; CDR2 reads LQKENI. V dropped 2 bases and J dropped 0; count of bases not matched to a gene: 6. The CDR3 here is CASSPVTTGTNYGYTF. The CDR3, as DNA: TGTGCCAGCTCACCAGTAACGACAGGGACTAACTATGGCTACACCTTC.

This chain uses TRBV6-5 with TRBJ2-7; D is perhaps TRBD1 (5 bases). Germline CDR1 and CDR2: MNHEY and SVGAGI. The V and J ends lost 2 bases and 4 bases respectively, with 9 bases between them. This CDR3 spans 13 amino acids. The DNA of the CDR3 is TGTGCCAGCAGTTACCAGGGTTCGTACGAGCAGTACTTC. This sequence encodes CASSYQGSYEQYF.